This TCR beta chain was identified in a study of technical replicates of blood from a few donors. The V gene end was trimmed by 7 bases and the J gene end by 4 bases; junction bases not matched to a gene: 25. Germline lookup yields CDR1 MDHEN and CDR2 SYDVKM. This CDR3 contains 21 residues. The protocol was immunoSEQ multiplex PCR, while the TCRdb copy is restricted to in-frame clones and leaves out a portion. The sample holds fewer than 90,000 clones, just under 97% seen once. This clone was seen just once. This receptor was identified in a human donor in good health. The chain employs TRBV28 and TRBJ1-5; 10 nucleotides align to TRBD1. Sequenced input: T cells isolated from PBMCs. CDR3 amino acids: CASKSYPRDRGQLNRNQPQHF. The CDR3 bases are TGTGCCAGCAAGTCCTACCCCCGGGACAGGGGTCAGCTGAATCGAAATCAGCCCCAGCATTTT.